This is a list of T cell receptor beta chains from one sample in a study of OX40 agonist ivuxolimab in advanced cancers. The assay was immunoSEQ multiplex PCR, and TCRdb's table has in-frame clones only and misses some. The sample has tens of thousands of clones, roughly nine tenths seen once. The material was CD4+ or CD8+ T cells sorted from blood, obtained in a trial of the OX40 agonist ivuxolimab. The receptor set was obtained from an adult with an advanced solid tumor such as melanoma, head and neck, liver or kidney cancer. The CDR3 runs from the conserved cysteine through the conserved F or W. A D gene is named only where the DNA matches it firmly. Expanded clones are given a class, and other clones once, few, many or no size at all.

>NA|15|TRBV15|NA|TRBJ2-7
CATSQGGLADYEQYF
TGTGCCACCAGCCAGGGGGGTCTAGCGGACTACGAGCAGTACTTC
>NA|15|TRBV29-1|TRBD1|TRBJ2-6
CSARQGSSGANVLTF
TGCAGCGCTCGACAGGGGAGCTCTGGGGCCAACGTCCTGACTTTC
>NA|15|TRBV7-7|NA|TRBJ1-5
CASSRGGGEVQPQHF
TGTGCTAGCAGCCGAGGGGGGGGCGAGGTTCAGCCCCAGCATTTT
>NA|15|TRBV5-6|NA|TRBJ2-5
CASSLIGFPQETQYF
TGTGCCAGCAGCTTGATCGGGTTTCCCCAAGAGACCCAGTACTTC
>NA|15|TRBV4-1|TRBD1|TRBJ2-2
CASSQQQGDTGELFF
TGCGCCAGCAGCCAACAACAGGGGGACACCGGGGAGCTGTTTTTT
>NA|14|TRBV2|NA|TRBJ1-5
CASSERQGNQPQHF
TGTGCCAGCAGTGAGAGACAGGGCAATCAGCCCCAGCATTTT
>NA|17|TRBV7-3|NA|TRBJ2-3
CASSPIGGRTFTDTQYF
TGTGCCAGCAGCCCTATAGGTGGCAGGACCTTCACAGATACGCAGTATTTT
>NA|16|TRBV19|TRBD1|TRBJ2-7
CASSARDRGPYYEQYF
TGTGCCAGTAGTGCCCGGGACAGAGGTCCTTACTACGAGCAGTACTTC
>NA|15|TRBV25-1|TRBD2|TRBJ2-2
CASANRGGAGGELFF
TGTGCCAGCGCCAACCGCGGGGGGGCAGGCGGGGAGCTGTTTTTT
>once|18|TRBV2|NA|TRBJ2-2
CASSEPRPLWGTPGELFF
TGTGCCAGCAGTGAACCCCGACCCCTCTGGGGGACACCCGGGGAGCTGTTTTTT
>NA|15|TRBV18|TRBD2|TRBJ2-5
CASSQYGGFQETQYF
TGTGCCAGCTCACAGTACGGGGGGTTCCAAGAGACCCAGTACTTC
>once|13|TRBV18|NA|TRBJ1-2
CASSFDSNYGYTF
TGTGCCAGCTCCTTCGACAGTAACTATGGCTACACCTTC
>NA|14|TRBV7-9|TRBD1|TRBJ1-2
CASSGSGGLYGYTF
TGTGCCAGCAGCGGGTCAGGGGGCCTCTATGGCTACACCTTC